A selection of T cell receptor beta chains follows, all from one sample in a study of shared clonotypes between healthy human individuals. TCRdb's table, derived via immunoSEQ multiplex PCR, lists solely in-frame clones and lacks some. The sample consists of 2 million to 2.5 million clones, about 92% of them appearing once. The sequenced sample was naive CD8+ T cells from PBMCs. The receptors originated from a man between 18 and 29 years old in good health. Some clones in this sample may be carry-over from other donors' samples. CDR3s include the opening cysteine and the closing phenylalanine or tryptophan. D genes are given only for firm matches. Only some rows state a clone size, as once, few, many or a class for expanded clones.

v_call: TRBV5-1; clone_size: -; j_call: TRBJ2-1; d_call: -; cdr3_nt: TGCGCCAGCAGCTGGGCTGTGGGAGGGACACACAATAAGCAGTTCTTC; cdr3_aa: CASSWAVGGTHNKQFF
v_call: TRBV9; clone_size: -; j_call: TRBJ1-2; d_call: -; cdr3_nt: TGTGCCAGCAGCGTAGGGGGGGCCAACAATGGCTACACCTTC; cdr3_aa: CASSVGGANNGYTF
v_call: TRBV28; clone_size: once; j_call: TRBJ2-1; d_call: TRBD1; cdr3_nt: TGTGCCAGCAGTTTTCGGGGGACAGGGGCGACCTACAATGAGCAGTTCTTC; cdr3_aa: CASSFRGTGATYNEQFF
v_call: TRBV7-9; clone_size: few; j_call: TRBJ1-5; d_call: -; cdr3_nt: TGTGCCAGCAGCTTAGCGGGGATAGGCAATCAGCCCCAGCATTTT; cdr3_aa: CASSLAGIGNQPQHF
v_call: TRBV11-2; clone_size: -; j_call: TRBJ2-7; d_call: TRBD2; cdr3_nt: TGTGCCAGCAGCTTAGTGCGGCTAGCGGGAGGGCTTACGACCTACGAGCAGTACTTC; cdr3_aa: CASSLVRLAGGLTTYEQYF
v_call: TRBV7-8; clone_size: -; j_call: TRBJ2-3; d_call: TRBD1; cdr3_nt: TGTGCCAGCAGCCGAAAACCGGGACAGGGACCCAGGGGCACAGATACGCAGTATTTT; cdr3_aa: CASSRKPGQGPRGTDTQYF
v_call: TRBV25-1; clone_size: -; j_call: TRBJ2-7; d_call: -; cdr3_nt: TGTGCCAGCAGTGAATATGTTCACGAGCAGTACTTC; cdr3_aa: CASSEYVHEQYF
v_call: TRBV4-1; clone_size: -; j_call: TRBJ1-5; d_call: -; cdr3_nt: TGCGCCAGCAGCCGAGTCCCACCGGGACAACTTAGCAATCAGCCCCAGCATTTT; cdr3_aa: CASSRVPPGQLSNQPQHF
v_call: TRBV7-9; clone_size: -; j_call: TRBJ2-1; d_call: -; cdr3_nt: TGTGCCAGCAGGTTAAGCGCGATACAGTTCTTC; cdr3_aa: CASRLSAIQFF
v_call: TRBV7-6; clone_size: -; j_call: TRBJ2-7; d_call: TRBD2; cdr3_nt: TGTGCCAGCAGCCGAAATTCAGGACTAGCGCGCTCCTACGAGCAGTACTTC; cdr3_aa: CASSRNSGLARSYEQYF
v_call: TRBV9; clone_size: -; j_call: TRBJ2-3; d_call: TRBD2; cdr3_nt: TGTGCCAGCAGCGCCCCGCTAGCGGGATCCACAGATACGCAGTATTTT; cdr3_aa: CASSAPLAGSTDTQYF
v_call: TRBV4-3; clone_size: -; j_call: TRBJ2-7; d_call: TRBD1; cdr3_nt: TGCGCCAGCAGCCAAGATTGGGGGCGGGACAGGGCCCGCGAGCAGTACTTC; cdr3_aa: CASSQDWGRDRAREQYF
v_call: TRBV7-6; clone_size: -; j_call: TRBJ1-1; d_call: -; cdr3_nt: TGTGCCAGCAGCCCGGAATCCTGGGGTACTGAAGCTTTCTTT; cdr3_aa: CASSPESWGTEAFF
v_call: TRBV28; clone_size: -; j_call: TRBJ2-7; d_call: -; cdr3_nt: TGTGCCAGCAGTTTTTTTACGGGACTCTCCTACGAGCAGTACTTC; cdr3_aa: CASSFFTGLSYEQYF
v_call: TRBV27; clone_size: -; j_call: TRBJ2-7; d_call: -; cdr3_nt: TGTGCCACCGCCCCCGTCCCCCCAGGCCCTGGGGGTCCCGAGCAGTACTTC; cdr3_aa: CATAPVPPGPGGPEQYF
v_call: TRBV7-8; clone_size: -; j_call: TRBJ2-7; d_call: -; cdr3_nt: TGTGCCAGCAGCAGGGCCTCCTACGAGCAGTACTTC; cdr3_aa: CASSRASYEQYF
v_call: TRBV4-3; clone_size: -; j_call: TRBJ1-2; d_call: -; cdr3_nt: TGCGCCAGCAGCCCGAGGGGGGCAGCTAACTATGGCTACACCTTC; cdr3_aa: CASSPRGAANYGYTF
v_call: TRBV28; clone_size: -; j_call: TRBJ1-5; d_call: -; cdr3_nt: TGTGCCAGCAGTTTTGTCACATCCTACAATCAGCCCCAGCATTTT; cdr3_aa: CASSFVTSYNQPQHF
v_call: TRBV29-1; clone_size: -; j_call: TRBJ1-2; d_call: -; cdr3_nt: TGCAGCGTTAGAGGGGGGGCTAAGAACTATGGCTACACCTTC; cdr3_aa: CSVRGGAKNYGYTF
v_call: TRBV7-9; clone_size: once; j_call: TRBJ2-1; d_call: -; cdr3_nt: TGTGCCAGCAGTACCGGGACAACCCCTTCGTCGCAGTTCTTC; cdr3_aa: CASSTGTTPSSQFF
v_call: TRBV7-9; clone_size: once; j_call: TRBJ2-7; d_call: -; cdr3_nt: TGTGCCAGCAGCCCCCCGATGGCCGACGAGCAGTACTTC; cdr3_aa: CASSPPMADEQYF
v_call: TRBV28; clone_size: -; j_call: TRBJ2-7; d_call: -; cdr3_nt: TGTGCCAGCTCTCCGAGGGGGGCAGGCCTTCCCTACGAGCAGTACTTC; cdr3_aa: CASSPRGAGLPYEQYF
v_call: TRBV5-1; clone_size: once; j_call: TRBJ2-2; d_call: TRBD1; cdr3_nt: TGCGCCAGCAACGACAGGGGGCGAATAAACACCGGGGAGCTGTTTTTT; cdr3_aa: CASNDRGRINTGELFF
v_call: TRBV28; clone_size: -; j_call: TRBJ2-1; d_call: TRBD2; cdr3_nt: TGTGCCAGCAGTAGTCTAGCGGGAGAAGGGACCAATGAGCAGTTCTTC; cdr3_aa: CASSSLAGEGTNEQFF
v_call: TRBV7-9; clone_size: few; j_call: TRBJ1-1; d_call: TRBD1; cdr3_nt: TGTGCCAGCAGCTTGGCCTCAGGGGGCCCGGGGACTGAAGCTTTCTTT; cdr3_aa: CASSLASGGPGTEAFF
v_call: TRBV16; clone_size: -; j_call: TRBJ2-7; d_call: -; cdr3_nt: TGTGCCAGCAGCCATCCCCCAGGGAGCACCTACGAGCAGTACTTC; cdr3_aa: CASSHPPGSTYEQYF
v_call: TRBV28; clone_size: -; j_call: TRBJ2-3; d_call: TRBD1; cdr3_nt: TGTGCCGTCCCAGGGGGCATGGGAGATACGCAGTATTTT; cdr3_aa: CAVPGGMGDTQYF
v_call: TRBV6-6; clone_size: -; j_call: TRBJ2-7; d_call: -; cdr3_nt: TGTGCCAGCAGTTACTCGGGGGGAACCTACGAGCAGTACTTC; cdr3_aa: CASSYSGGTYEQYF
v_call: TRBV15; clone_size: -; j_call: TRBJ1-4; d_call: -; cdr3_nt: TGTGCCACCAGCGCTAGATCGGGCGGTGAAAAACTGTTTTTT; cdr3_aa: CATSARSGGEKLFF
v_call: TRBV14; clone_size: -; j_call: TRBJ2-2; d_call: -; cdr3_nt: TGTGCCAGCAGCCGCGCGAGGGCAGCGGTCACCGGGGAGCTGTTTTTT; cdr3_aa: CASSRARAAVTGELFF
v_call: TRBV11-2; clone_size: once; j_call: TRBJ2-4; d_call: -; cdr3_nt: TGTGCCAGCAGCTTATTCACAACCGGGATTAGCAAAAACATTCAGTACTTC; cdr3_aa: CASSLFTTGISKNIQYF
v_call: TRBV28; clone_size: once; j_call: TRBJ1-3; d_call: -; cdr3_nt: TGTGCCAGCAGTTTATCCGGGTACGGAAACACCATATATTTT; cdr3_aa: CASSLSGYGNTIYF
v_call: TRBV9; clone_size: -; j_call: TRBJ2-7; d_call: -; cdr3_nt: TGTGCCAGCAGCGTAGTTCAGGGATACTACGAGCAGTACTTC; cdr3_aa: CASSVVQGYYEQYF
v_call: TRBV28; clone_size: -; j_call: TRBJ2-7; d_call: -; cdr3_nt: TGTGCCAGCACGGGGGCCGACGAGCAGTACTTC; cdr3_aa: CASTGADEQYF
v_call: TRBV14; clone_size: -; j_call: TRBJ2-4; d_call: TRBD2; cdr3_nt: TGTGCCAGCAGCCCCGGACTAGCGGGAATCGTCGGAACCAAAAACATTCAGTACTTC; cdr3_aa: CASSPGLAGIVGTKNIQYF
v_call: TRBV7-2; clone_size: once; j_call: TRBJ2-1; d_call: TRBD2; cdr3_nt: TGTGCCAGCAGCTTAGAGCTAGCGGTCAATGAGCAGTTCTTC; cdr3_aa: CASSLELAVNEQFF
v_call: TRBV6-5; clone_size: -; j_call: TRBJ1-1; d_call: -; cdr3_nt: TGTGCCAGCAGTTACTCTGCTGGGTTTTTTATCACTGAAGCTTTCTTT; cdr3_aa: CASSYSAGFFITEAFF
v_call: TRBV9; clone_size: -; j_call: TRBJ2-2; d_call: -; cdr3_nt: TGTGCCAGCAGCTCCCCGGACAGAAACACCGGGGAGCTGTTTTTT; cdr3_aa: CASSSPDRNTGELFF
v_call: TRBV15; clone_size: once; j_call: TRBJ2-3; d_call: -; cdr3_nt: TGTGCCACCAGCAGCCGAGCGGTTCCTAGCACAGATACGCAGTATTTT; cdr3_aa: CATSSRAVPSTDTQYF
v_call: TRBV11-2; clone_size: -; j_call: TRBJ2-7; d_call: -; cdr3_nt: TGTGCCAGCAGCTTAGATCCGGCAAACGAGCAGTACTTC; cdr3_aa: CASSLDPANEQYF
v_call: TRBV19; clone_size: -; j_call: TRBJ2-7; d_call: TRBD2; cdr3_nt: TGTGCCAGTAGTTCGGGGGAGGGCCCGGGCGAGCAGTACTTC; cdr3_aa: CASSSGEGPGEQYF
v_call: TRBV4-1; clone_size: -; j_call: TRBJ2-1; d_call: -; cdr3_nt: TGCGCCAGCAGCCAAACCCCACGGAGGGGCAATGAGCAGTTCTTC; cdr3_aa: CASSQTPRRGNEQFF
v_call: TRBV4-3; clone_size: -; j_call: TRBJ2-1; d_call: -; cdr3_nt: TGCGCCAGCAGCCAAGGATATCTTGGGGCCCACCCCTACAATGAGCAGTTCTTC; cdr3_aa: CASSQGYLGAHPYNEQFF
v_call: TRBV7-9; clone_size: -; j_call: TRBJ2-3; d_call: -; cdr3_nt: TGTGCCAGCAGCTCCCGAGATGGGACTTCCCGAGACACAGATACGCAGTATTTT; cdr3_aa: CASSSRDGTSRDTDTQYF
v_call: TRBV11-2; clone_size: -; j_call: TRBJ2-5; d_call: -; cdr3_nt: TGTGCCAGCAGCACGAGGAACAGGGAACAAGAGACCCAGTACTTC; cdr3_aa: CASSTRNREQETQYF
v_call: TRBV7-9; clone_size: -; j_call: TRBJ2-1; d_call: -; cdr3_nt: TGTGCCAGCAGCTTAGTGGGCTTCAATGAGCAGTTCTTC; cdr3_aa: CASSLVGFNEQFF
v_call: TRBV9; clone_size: -; j_call: TRBJ1-5; d_call: -; cdr3_nt: TGTGCCAGCAGCGCTTACAGGGCGGGTCAGCCCCAGCATTTT; cdr3_aa: CASSAYRAGQPQHF
v_call: TRBV7-3; clone_size: -; j_call: TRBJ2-3; d_call: TRBD2; cdr3_nt: TGTGCCAGCAGCTCAGGGACTAGCGGGAATACAGATACGCAGTATTTT; cdr3_aa: CASSSGTSGNTDTQYF
v_call: TRBV28; clone_size: -; j_call: TRBJ2-1; d_call: TRBD2; cdr3_nt: TGTGCCAGCAGTTTATTAACTAGCGGGAGCAACAATGAGCAGTTCTTC; cdr3_aa: CASSLLTSGSNNEQFF
v_call: TRBV21-1; clone_size: -; j_call: TRBJ2-7; d_call: -; cdr3_nt: TGTGCCAGCAGCAAAGGGGTAACGAGCTACGAGCAGTACTTC; cdr3_aa: CASSKGVTSYEQYF
v_call: TRBV5-1; clone_size: -; j_call: TRBJ2-1; d_call: TRBD2; cdr3_nt: TGCGCCAGTGGACTAGCGGGGCCGAGCTCCTACAATGAGCAGTTCTTC; cdr3_aa: CASGLAGPSSYNEQFF